The TCR beta chain under discussion was sequenced for a study of blood T cell repertoires in COVID-19. Looking at the study overall: Italy, Spain and the United States were the sources of the convalescent and acute COVID-19 samples. T cells, B-cell-depleted T cells, or PBMCs supplied cDNA or gDNA.

Authors' processing steps: Researchers report that nucleated cell counts were estimated from reference gene primer amplification. Repertoires were generated with immunoSEQ multiplex PCR, while TCRdb's copy carries only in-frame clones and drops some. V, J and clone size reflect that table, while D and trimming were determined from the DNA. This sample has about 55,000 clones, with roughly nine tenths found just once. Germline trimming cut 5 bases from V and 2 bases from J; bases unmatched to any gene: 8. In germline, CDR1 is SGHTA, CDR2 FQGNSA. There are 16 residues in the CDR3. The chain recombines TRBV7-2 with TRBJ2-5; 10 bases are shared with TRBD2. Sequenced: peripheral blood. The clonotype comes from a human donor with active COVID-19. The donor label of this sample is uncertain. CDR3 nucleotides: TGTGCCAGCAGCAAACAGCCTAGCGGGGGACAAGAGACCCAGTACTTC. Amino acids: CASSKQPSGGQETQYF.